A single sample is the source of the 8 T cell receptor beta chains below, sequenced in a study of blood T cell repertoires in COVID-19. This table comes from immunoSEQ multiplex PCR, and its TCRdb copy is limited to in-frame clones, with some not included. This sample has about 200,000 clones, with roughly 90% found just once. Sequencing was done on a sample of peripheral blood. These TCRs come from a man aged 18-30 years with active or convalescent COVID-19.

Note on this clone: This CDR3 is also generated by other DNA sequences in the sample. The chain has TRBV29-1 and TRBJ2-7; 10 nucleotides align to TRBD2. From germline, CDR1 is SQVTM and CDR2 ANQGSEA. The CDR3 has 13 amino acids. The junction had 2 bases not matched to a gene; V was cut back by 6 bases and J by 0 bases. CDR3 residues: CSVRTSGSYEQYF. The CDR3 DNA is TGCAGCGTCCGGACTAGCGGCTCCTACGAGCAGTACTTC.

This chain uses TRBV5-1 with TRBJ1-3; D is perhaps TRBD1 (5 bases). This CDR3 region has 15 residues. Trimming stripped 1 base from V and 2 bases from J, with 10 bases between. Germline CDR1 and CDR2: SGHRS and YFSETQ. The CDR3 loop is CASSLTWGAGNTIYF. As DNA, the CDR3 is TGCGCCAGCAGCTTGACTTGGGGGGCTGGAAACACCATATATTTT.

The rearrangement uses TRBV10-3 and TRBJ2-3, with TRBD1 identical over 7 bases. Germline-derived CDR1 and CDR2 are ENHRY and SYGVKD. The CDR3 sequence is 14 residues long. The junction had 4 bases not matched to a gene; V was cut back by 4 bases and J by 3 bases. The CDR3 DNA sequence: TGTGCCATCAGTGGACAGGGTGGGACAGATACGCAGTATTTT. Translating gives CAISGQGGTDTQYF.

The chain uses TRBV6-1 and TRBJ1-5; D perhaps matches TRBD1 (6 bases). CDR3 length: 17 residues. V was shortened by 3 bases and J by 0 bases, with 15 bases between the two germline ends. Germline V gene sequence: CDR1 MNHNS, CDR2 SASEGT. The CDR3 DNA follows: TGTGCCAGCAGTGAGGGGACAAACTCTTTTAGCAATCAGCCCCAGCATTTT. This gives the protein CASSEGTNSFSNQPQHF.

Remarks on this clone: Other DNA sequences of this sample code for an identical CDR3. The genes are TRBV5-4 and TRBJ2-1, with 8 bases aligning to TRBD1. The CDR3 sequence is 14 residues long. Germline lookup yields CDR1 SGHNT and CDR2 YYREEE (reference sequence). After removal of 4 bases from V and 1 base from J, the junction contained 1 base not matched to a gene. The chain's CDR3 is CASSRDRSYNEQFF. CDR3 nucleotide sequence: TGTGCCAGCAGCCGGGACAGGTCCTACAATGAGCAGTTCTTC.

The chain has TRBV19 and TRBJ2-7; 8 bases are a match to TRBD2. CDR1 is LNHDA, CDR2 SQIVND, per germline (reference sequence). V dropped 2 bases and J dropped 6; count of bases not matched to a gene: 18. There are 18 residues in the CDR3. The CDR3 reads CASSIPPGLDGRAFEQYF. The CDR3, as DNA: TGTGCCAGTAGTATACCCCCCGGTCTGGACGGGAGGGCCTTCGAGCAGTACTTC.

The chain joins TRBV18 to TRBJ1-3; D is uncertain. CDR1 is KGHSH and CDR2 is LQKENI in the germline V gene. This CDR3 is 14 amino acids long. V shed 2 bases and J shed 0 bases, with 5 bases lying between them. CDR3 region: CASSPTNSGNTIYF. The CDR3 DNA is TGTGCCAGCTCACCAACAAACTCTGGAAACACCATATATTTT.

V is TRBV7-9 and J is TRBJ2-5; 9 bases are a match to TRBD2. CDR3 size: 14 residues. Losses at the gene ends were 5 bases for V and 2 bases for J; bases not matched to a gene: 3. The V gene's germline CDR1 is SEHNR and CDR2 FQNEAQ (reference sequence). The CDR3 here is CASSPSGAQETQYF. CDR3 DNA: TGTGCCAGCAGCCCTAGCGGGGCTCAAGAGACCCAGTACTTC.